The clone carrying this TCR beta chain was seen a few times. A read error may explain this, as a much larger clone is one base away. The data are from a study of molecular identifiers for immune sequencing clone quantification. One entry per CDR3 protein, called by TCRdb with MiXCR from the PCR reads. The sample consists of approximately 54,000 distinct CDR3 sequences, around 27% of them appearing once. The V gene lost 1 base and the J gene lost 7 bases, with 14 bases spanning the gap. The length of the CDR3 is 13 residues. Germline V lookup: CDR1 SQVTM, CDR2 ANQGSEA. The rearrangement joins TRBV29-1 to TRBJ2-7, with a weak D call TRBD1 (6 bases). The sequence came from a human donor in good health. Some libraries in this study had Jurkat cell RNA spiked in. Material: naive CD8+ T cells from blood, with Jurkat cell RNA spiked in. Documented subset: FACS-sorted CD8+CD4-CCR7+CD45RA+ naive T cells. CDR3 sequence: CSVEGVGAREQYF. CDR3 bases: TGCAGCGTTGAAGGAGTGGGGGCTCGTGAGCAGTACTTC.